This is a list of T cell receptor beta chains from one sample in a study of T cells in localized non-small cell lung cancer. Assay used: immunoSEQ multiplex PCR; TCRdb lists only in-frame clones, some missing. Among over a thousand clones listed, more than 20% were seen once. Sequenced material: lung tumor tissue, taken before any cancer treatment. The source of these receptors is a man aged 35-75 years with stage I squamous cell lung carcinoma. Each CDR3 is given with its conserved first and last residue. The D gene is left open where the match is weak. Some rows have no size entry. The others give once, few or many, or a class for an expanded clone.

d_gene	abundance	v_gene	j_gene	CDR3nt	CDR3aa
.	few	TRBV6-8	TRBJ1-5	TGTGCCAGCGGCCGGGACAAACTCAATCAGCCCCAGCATTTT	CASGRDKLNQPQHF
.	.	TRBV19	TRBJ1-1	TGTGCCAGTAGTATAGGGCCCGGCAGGGAGAACACTGAAGCTTTCTTT	CASSIGPGRENTEAFF
.	.	TRBV11-3	TRBJ2-2	TGTGCCAGCAGCCACGGGACTTTCACCGGGGAGCTGTTTTTT	CASSHGTFTGELFF
.	.	TRBV11-3	TRBJ1-1	TGTGCCAGCAGCGGGGTCGGCCAGGAGCCCTTGGGGGCTTTCTTT	CASSGVGQEPLGAFF
.	few	TRBV28	TRBJ1-2	TGTGCCAGCAGTTATAACATCCGTTTTAACTATGGCTACACCTTC	CASSYNIRFNYGYTF
TRBD2	few	TRBV15	TRBJ2-7	TGTGCCACCAGCATTGGACTAGCGGGAGCCTACGAGCAGTACTTC	CATSIGLAGAYEQYF
.	few	TRBV9	TRBJ2-4	TGTGCCAGCAGCTCCCAGGGAGGACTAGCCAAAAACATTCAGTACTTC	CASSSQGGLAKNIQYF
TRBD2	few	TRBV7-6	TRBJ2-2	TGTGCCAGCAGCTCACTACTAGCGGGAGGGCCAAACACCGGGGAGCTGTTTTTT	CASSSLLAGGPNTGELFF
.	.	TRBV7-2	TRBJ1-1	TGTGCCAGCAGCACCTGGTATTACACTGAAGCTTTCTTT	CASSTWYYTEAFF
.	few	TRBV11-3	TRBJ1-4	TGTGCCAGCAGCCAAGTGGTCAGGGAAACTAATGAAAAACTGTTTTTT	CASSQVVRETNEKLFF
.	large	TRBV6-8	TRBJ1-1	TGTGCCAGCAGTCGGCCTGCGGGGGGGATGAACACTGAAGCTTTCTTT	CASSRPAGGMNTEAFF
.	.	TRBV7-1	TRBJ2-7	TGTGCCAGCAGCTTAGGACAGATGGACGAGCAGTACTTC	CASSLGQMDEQYF
.	.	TRBV29-1	TRBJ2-6	TGCAGCGTGCCGGAAGGGACTCTTTCTGGGGCCAACGTCCTGACTTTC	CSVPEGTLSGANVLTF
TRBD1	.	TRBV6-8	TRBJ1-2	TGTGCCAGCTGGCTCCGACAGGGACAGGGTAGGGCGGGAGGCTACACCTTC	CASWLRQGQGRAGGYTF
TRBD1	few	TRBV10-3	TRBJ1-2	TGTGCCGCCCAGCCGGGACAGGGGCTTAACTATGGCTACACCTTC	CAAQPGQGLNYGYTF